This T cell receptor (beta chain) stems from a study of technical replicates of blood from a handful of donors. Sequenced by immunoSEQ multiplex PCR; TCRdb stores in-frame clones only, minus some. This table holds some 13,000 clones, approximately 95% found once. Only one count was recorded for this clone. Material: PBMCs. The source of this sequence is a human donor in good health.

The CDR3 nucleotides read TGTGCCAGCAGTGAATCTGGTGGGAGTCCCCAAATAGGTGAGCAGTTCTTC. Residues: CASSESGGSPQIGEQFF. The J gene is TRBJ2-1, the V gene TRBV25-1; possible D gene TRBD2, 5 bases. Germline CDR1 is MGHDK and CDR2 is SYGVNS. This CDR3 is built from 17 residues. V lost 1 base and J 9 bases, leaving 22 bases between the germline ends. Supplemented by reference TRBV25-1 and TRBJ2-1, the full variable domain reads EADIYQTPRYLVIGTGKKITLECSQTMGHDKMYWYQQDPGMELHLIHYSYGVNSTEKGDLSSESTVSRIRTEHFPLTLESARPSHTSQYLCASSESGGSPQIGEQFFGPGTRLTVL.